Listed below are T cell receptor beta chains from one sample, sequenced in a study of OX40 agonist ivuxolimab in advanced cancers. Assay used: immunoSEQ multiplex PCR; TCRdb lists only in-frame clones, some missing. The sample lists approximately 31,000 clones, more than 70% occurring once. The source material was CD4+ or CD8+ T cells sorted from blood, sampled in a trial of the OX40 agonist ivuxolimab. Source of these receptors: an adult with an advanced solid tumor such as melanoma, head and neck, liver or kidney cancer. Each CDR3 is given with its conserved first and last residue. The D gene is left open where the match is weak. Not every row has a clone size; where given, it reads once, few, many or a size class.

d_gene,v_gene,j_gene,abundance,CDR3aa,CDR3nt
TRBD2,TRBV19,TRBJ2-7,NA,CASSGGNEQYF,TGTGCCAGTAGCGGGGGGAACGAGCAGTACTTC
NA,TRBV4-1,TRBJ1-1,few,CASSQAWEFGATEAFF,TGCGCCAGCAGCCAAGCATGGGAGTTTGGTGCGACTGAAGCTTTCTTT
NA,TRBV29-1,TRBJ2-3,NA,CSGTPSADTQYF,TGCAGCGGGACCCCTTCCGCAGATACGCAGTATTTT
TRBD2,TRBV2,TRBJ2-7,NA,CASSPAGFAYEQYF,TGTGCCAGCAGCCCAGCGGGATTCGCCTACGAGCAGTACTTC
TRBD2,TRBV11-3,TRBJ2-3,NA,CASSLSGSGVTQYF,TGTGCCAGCAGCTTGAGCGGGAGTGGGGTTACGCAGTATTTT
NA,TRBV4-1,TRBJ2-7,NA,CASSQGNEQYF,TGCGCCAGCAGCCAAGGGAACGAGCAGTACTTC
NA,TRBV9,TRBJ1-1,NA,CASSVVDLGSPEAFF,TGTGCCAGCAGCGTAGTTGATCTGGGAAGCCCTGAAGCTTTCTTT
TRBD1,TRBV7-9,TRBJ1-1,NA,CASSLVQGPNTEAFF,TGTGCCAGCAGCTTAGTACAGGGGCCGAACACTGAAGCTTTCTTT
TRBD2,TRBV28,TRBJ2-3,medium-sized,CARGLGTDTQYF,TGTGCCAGGGGACTAGGTACAGATACGCAGTATTTT
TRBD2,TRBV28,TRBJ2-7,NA,CASSWGTSGSYEQYF,TGTGCCAGCAGTTGGGGGACTAGCGGCTCCTACGAGCAGTACTTC
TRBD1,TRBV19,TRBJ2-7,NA,CASSIGTGPYEQYF,TGTGCCAGTAGTATAGGGACAGGGCCTTACGAGCAGTACTTC
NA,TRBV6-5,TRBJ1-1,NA,CASSYGGGSEAFF,TGTGCCAGCAGTTACGGGGGGGGCAGTGAAGCTTTCTTT
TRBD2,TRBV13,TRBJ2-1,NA,CASRTGTRVNEQFF,TGTGCCAGCAGGACCGGGACTAGAGTCAATGAGCAGTTCTTC
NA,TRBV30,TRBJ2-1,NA,CAWSVRINEQFF,TGTGCCTGGAGTGTTCGGATCAATGAGCAGTTCTTC
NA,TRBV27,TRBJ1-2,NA,CASSLGGKNYGYTF,TGTGCCAGCAGCCTCGGGGGTAAAAACTATGGCTACACCTTC
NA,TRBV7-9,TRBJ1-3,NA,CASSLVAGSGNTIYF,TGTGCCAGCAGCTTAGTGGCAGGGTCTGGAAACACCATATATTTT
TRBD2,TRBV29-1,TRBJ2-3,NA,CSVVGLAGEDGSTDTQYF,TGCAGCGTTGTGGGACTAGCGGGAGAAGACGGGTCCACAGATACGCAGTATTTT
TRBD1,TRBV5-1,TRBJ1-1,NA,CASGPGQGAFMNTEAFF,TGCGCCAGCGGCCCGGGACAGGGAGCCTTCATGAACACTGAAGCTTTCTTT
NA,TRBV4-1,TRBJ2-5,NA,CASSQDYQETQYF,TGCGCCAGCAGCCAAGACTACCAAGAGACCCAGTACTTC
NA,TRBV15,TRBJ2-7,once,CATSTPGADYEQYF,TGTGCCACCAGCACCCCAGGGGCAGACTACGAGCAGTACTTC
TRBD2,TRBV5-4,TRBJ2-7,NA,CASSLGTSGLSFYEQYF,TGTGCCAGCAGCTTAGGGACTAGCGGCCTAAGTTTCTACGAGCAGTACTTC
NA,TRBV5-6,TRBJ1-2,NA,CASSLVHFNYGYTF,TGTGCCAGCAGCTTGGTACATTTTAACTATGGCTACACCTTC
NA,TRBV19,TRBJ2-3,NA,CATARLGTDTQYF,TGTGCCACCGCGCGTCTAGGCACAGATACGCAGTATTTT
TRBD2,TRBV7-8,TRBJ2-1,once,CASSLTSSGGSRDEQFF,TGTGCCAGCAGCTTAACGAGTTCTGGCGGGAGTCGGGATGAGCAGTTCTTC
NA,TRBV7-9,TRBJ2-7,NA,CASSMRDNSYEQYF,TGTGCCAGCAGCATGCGGGACAACTCCTACGAGCAGTACTTC
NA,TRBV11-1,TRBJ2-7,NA,CASSFGLGAYEQYF,TGTGCCAGCAGCTTCGGGCTCGGAGCCTACGAGCAGTACTTC
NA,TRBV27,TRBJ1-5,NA,CASTSAPGLNQPQHF,TGTGCCAGCACTTCGGCCCCAGGACTCAATCAGCCCCAGCATTTT
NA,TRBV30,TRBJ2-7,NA,CAWSVPRTTYEQYF,TGTGCCTGGAGTGTACCCCGGACAACCTACGAGCAGTACTTC
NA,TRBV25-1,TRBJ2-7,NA,CASSFGLGGYEQYF,TGTGCCAGCAGTTTCGGCCTTGGGGGCTACGAGCAGTACTTC
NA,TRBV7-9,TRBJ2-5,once,CASSPQIEGETQYF,TGTGCCAGCAGCCCGCAGATTGAGGGAGAGACCCAGTACTTC
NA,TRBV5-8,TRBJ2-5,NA,CASSLGRAGGVQETQYF,TGTGCCAGCAGCCTCGGGCGAGCCGGCGGGGTCCAAGAGACCCAGTACTTC
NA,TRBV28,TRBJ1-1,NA,CASSPSQGRGTEAFF,TGTGCCAGCAGTCCCTCCCAGGGGCGAGGTACTGAAGCTTTCTTT
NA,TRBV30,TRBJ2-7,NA,CAWSAHYSYEQYF,TGTGCCTGGAGTGCACACTACTCCTACGAGCAGTACTTC
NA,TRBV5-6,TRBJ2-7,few,CARRWGLAGAGEQYF,TGTGCCCGCCGCTGGGGCCTCGCGGGGGCGGGGGAGCAGTACTTC
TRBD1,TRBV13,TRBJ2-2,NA,CASSLYRGRGELFF,TGTGCCAGCAGCTTATATAGGGGGCGCGGGGAGCTGTTTTTT
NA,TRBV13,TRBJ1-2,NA,CASSSRRGRGYTF,TGTGCCAGCAGCTCCCGACGGGGTAGAGGCTACACCTTC
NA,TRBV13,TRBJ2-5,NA,CASSTQGVFSETQYF,TGTGCCAGCAGTACTCAGGGTGTGTTTTCGGAGACCCAGTACTTC
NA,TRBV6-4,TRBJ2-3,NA,CASSELQGWVGTDTQYF,TGTGCCAGCAGTGAGCTACAGGGATGGGTTGGCACAGATACGCAGTATTTT
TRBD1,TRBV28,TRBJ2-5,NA,CASSHTVQGARTQYF,TGTGCCAGCAGTCACACGGTACAGGGGGCTAGGACCCAGTACTTC
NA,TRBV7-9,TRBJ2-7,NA,CASSLSGRNYEQYF,TGTGCCAGCAGCTTATCGGGCAGGAATTACGAGCAGTACTTC
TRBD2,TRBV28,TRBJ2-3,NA,CATTSGIEGTDTQYF,TGTGCCACAACCAGCGGGATTGAGGGCACAGATACGCAGTATTTT
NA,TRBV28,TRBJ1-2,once,CASSLLFSRGNYGYTF,TGTGCCAGCAGTTTATTGTTTAGTCGTGGTAACTATGGCTACACCTTC
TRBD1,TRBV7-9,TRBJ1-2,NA,CASSLAGQRPRSGYTF,TGTGCCAGCAGCTTAGCGGGACAGCGGCCGAGGAGTGGCTACACCTTC
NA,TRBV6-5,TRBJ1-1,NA,CASSYAGVGSEAFF,TGTGCCAGCAGTTACGCGGGTGTGGGCTCTGAAGCTTTCTTT
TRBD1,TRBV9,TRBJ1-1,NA,CASSPTGGRTEAFF,TGTGCCAGCAGCCCGACAGGGGGCCGCACTGAAGCTTTCTTT
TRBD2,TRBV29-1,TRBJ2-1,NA,CSVEASGSYNEQFF,TGCAGCGTTGAGGCTAGCGGGAGTTACAATGAGCAGTTCTTC
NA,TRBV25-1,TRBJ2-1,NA,CASSEGSSEQFF,TGTGCCAGCAGTGAGGGGTCCTCTGAGCAGTTCTTC
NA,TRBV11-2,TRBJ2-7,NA,CASSFALRGPEDYEQYF,TGTGCCAGCAGCTTTGCCCTCAGGGGTCCGGAAGATTACGAGCAGTACTTC
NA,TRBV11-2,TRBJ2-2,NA,CASRENTGELFF,TGTGCCAGCAGGGAAAACACCGGGGAGCTGTTTTTT